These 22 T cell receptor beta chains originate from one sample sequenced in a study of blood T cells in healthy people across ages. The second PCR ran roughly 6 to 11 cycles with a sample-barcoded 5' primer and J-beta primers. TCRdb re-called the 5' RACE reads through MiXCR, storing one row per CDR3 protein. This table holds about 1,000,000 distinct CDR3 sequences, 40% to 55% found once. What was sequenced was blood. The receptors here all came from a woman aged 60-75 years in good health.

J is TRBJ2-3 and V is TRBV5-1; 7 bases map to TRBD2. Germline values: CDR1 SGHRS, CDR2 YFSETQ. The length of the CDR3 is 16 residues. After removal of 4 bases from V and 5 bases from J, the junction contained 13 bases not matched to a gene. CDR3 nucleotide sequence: TGCGCCAGCAGCGCCGGGACTACGCTTGGGCGAGATACGCAGTATTTT. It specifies CASSAGTTLGRDTQYF.

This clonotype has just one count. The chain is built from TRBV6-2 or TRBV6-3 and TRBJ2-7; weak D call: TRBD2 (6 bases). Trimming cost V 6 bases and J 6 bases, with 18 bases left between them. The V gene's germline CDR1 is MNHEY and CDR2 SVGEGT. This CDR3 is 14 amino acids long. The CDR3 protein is CASRGAGRRGEQYF. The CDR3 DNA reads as TGTGCCAGCAGAGGGGCGGGACGGAGGGGCGAGCAGTACTTC.

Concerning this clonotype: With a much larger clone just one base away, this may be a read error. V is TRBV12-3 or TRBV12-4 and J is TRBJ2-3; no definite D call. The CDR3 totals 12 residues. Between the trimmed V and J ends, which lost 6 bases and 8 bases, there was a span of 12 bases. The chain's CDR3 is CASRLRGGTQYF. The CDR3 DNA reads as TGTGCCAGCAGATTAAGAGGCGGTACGCAGTATTTT.

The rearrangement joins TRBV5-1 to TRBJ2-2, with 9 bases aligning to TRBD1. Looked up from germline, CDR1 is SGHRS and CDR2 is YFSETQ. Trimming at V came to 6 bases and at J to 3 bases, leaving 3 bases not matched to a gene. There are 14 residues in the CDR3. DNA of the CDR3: TGCGCCAGCACTCGACAGGGGGACACCGGGGAGCTGTTTTTT. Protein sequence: CASTRQGDTGELFF. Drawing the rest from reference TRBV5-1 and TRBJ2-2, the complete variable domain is KAGVTQTPRYLIKTRGQQVTLSCSPISGHRSVSWYQQTPGQGLQFLFEYFSETQRNKGNFPGRFSGRQFSNSRSEMNVSTLELGDSALYLCASTRQGDTGELFFGEGSRLTVL.

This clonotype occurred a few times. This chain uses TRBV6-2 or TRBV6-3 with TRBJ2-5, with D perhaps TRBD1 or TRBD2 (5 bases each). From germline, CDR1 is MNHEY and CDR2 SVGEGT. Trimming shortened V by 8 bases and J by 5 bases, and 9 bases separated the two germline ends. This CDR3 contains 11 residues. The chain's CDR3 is CASGDGETQYF. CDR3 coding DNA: TGTGCCAGCGGGGACGGGGAGACCCAGTACTTC.

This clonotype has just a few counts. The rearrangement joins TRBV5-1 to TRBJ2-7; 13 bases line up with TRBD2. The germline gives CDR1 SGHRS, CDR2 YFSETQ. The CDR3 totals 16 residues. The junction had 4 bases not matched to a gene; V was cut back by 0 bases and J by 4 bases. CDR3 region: CASSLAGTSGMYEQYF. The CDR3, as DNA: TGCGCCAGCAGCTTGGCGGGGACTAGCGGGATGTACGAGCAGTACTTC.

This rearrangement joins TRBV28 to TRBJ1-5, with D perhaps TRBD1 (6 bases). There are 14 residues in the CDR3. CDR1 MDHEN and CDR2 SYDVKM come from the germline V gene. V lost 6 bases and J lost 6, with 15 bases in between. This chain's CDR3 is CASSGEGGSQPQHF. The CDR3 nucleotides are TGTGCCAGCAGCGGCGAGGGGGGATCTCAGCCCCAGCATTTT.

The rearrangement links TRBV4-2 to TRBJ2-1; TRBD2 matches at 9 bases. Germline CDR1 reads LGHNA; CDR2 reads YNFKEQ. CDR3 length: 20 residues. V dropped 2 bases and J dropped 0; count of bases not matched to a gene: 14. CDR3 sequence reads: CASSQTAWREGPSSYNEQFF. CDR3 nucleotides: TGTGCCAGCAGCCAAACTGCCTGGCGGGAGGGCCCTAGCTCCTACAATGAGCAGTTCTTC.

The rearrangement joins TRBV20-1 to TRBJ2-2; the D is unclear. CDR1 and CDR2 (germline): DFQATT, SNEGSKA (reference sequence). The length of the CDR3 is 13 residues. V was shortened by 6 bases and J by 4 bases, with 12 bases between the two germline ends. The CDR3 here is CSARVPRTGELFF. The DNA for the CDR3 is TGCAGTGCCCGGGTTCCTCGCACCGGGGAGCTGTTTTTT.

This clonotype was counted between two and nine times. The CDR3 coding sequence is TGTGCCAGCAGCCAATTCGACGGCTACACCTTC. Amino acid sequence: CASSQFDGYTF. This chain links TRBV3-1 with TRBJ1-2; D not certain. The CDR3 sequence is 11 residues long. Looked up from germline, CDR1 is LGHDT and CDR2 is YNNKEL (reference sequence). Trimming took off 2 bases at V and 8 bases at J, with 6 bases between the two ends.

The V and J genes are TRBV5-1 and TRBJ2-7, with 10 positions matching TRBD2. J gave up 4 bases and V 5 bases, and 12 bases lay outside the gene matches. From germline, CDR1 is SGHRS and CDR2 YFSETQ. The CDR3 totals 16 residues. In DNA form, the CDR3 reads TGCGCCAGCAGACGGGCTCAAAGGACTAGCGGATACGAGCAGTACTTC. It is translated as CASRRAQRTSGYEQYF.

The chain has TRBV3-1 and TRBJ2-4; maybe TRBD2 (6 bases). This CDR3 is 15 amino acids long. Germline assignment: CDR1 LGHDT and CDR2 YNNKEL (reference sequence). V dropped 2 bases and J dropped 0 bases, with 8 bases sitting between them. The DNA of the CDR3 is TGTGCCAGCAGCCAATTGCGGGGAGCCAAAAACATTCAGTACTTC. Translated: CASSQLRGAKNIQYF. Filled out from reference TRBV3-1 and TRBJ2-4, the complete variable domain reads DTAVSQTPKYLVTQMGNDKSIKCEQNLGHDTMYWYKQDSKKFLKIMFSYNNKELIINETVPNRFSPKSPDKAHLNLHINSLELGDSAVYFCASSQLRGAKNIQYFGAGTRLSVL.

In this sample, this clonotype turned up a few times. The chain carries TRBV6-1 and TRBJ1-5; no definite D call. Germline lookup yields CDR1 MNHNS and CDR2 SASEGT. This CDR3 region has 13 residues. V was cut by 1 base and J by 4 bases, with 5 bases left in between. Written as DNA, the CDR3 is TGTGCCAGCAGTGAAGTACTAAATCAGCCCCAGCATTTT. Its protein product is CASSEVLNQPQHF.

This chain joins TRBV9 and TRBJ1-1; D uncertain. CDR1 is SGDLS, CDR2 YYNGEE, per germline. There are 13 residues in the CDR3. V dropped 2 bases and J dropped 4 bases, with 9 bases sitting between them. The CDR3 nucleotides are TGTGCCAGCAGCGTTGCGGTGGGCACTGAAGCTTTCTTT. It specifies CASSVAVGTEAFF.

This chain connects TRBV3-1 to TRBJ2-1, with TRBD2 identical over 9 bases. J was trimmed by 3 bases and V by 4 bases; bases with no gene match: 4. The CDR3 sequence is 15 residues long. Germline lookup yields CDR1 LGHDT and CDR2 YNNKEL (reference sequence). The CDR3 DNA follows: TGTGCCAGCAGCCCTCTAGCGGGATTCTACAATGAGCAGTTCTTC. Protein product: CASSPLAGFYNEQFF.

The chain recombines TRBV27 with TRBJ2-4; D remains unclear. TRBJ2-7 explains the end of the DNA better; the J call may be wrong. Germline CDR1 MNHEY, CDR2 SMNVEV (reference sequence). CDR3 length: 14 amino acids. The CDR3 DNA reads TGTGCCAGCAGTCCACGGGCCCTCCTGCACGAGCAGTACTTC. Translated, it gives CASSPRALLHEQYF.

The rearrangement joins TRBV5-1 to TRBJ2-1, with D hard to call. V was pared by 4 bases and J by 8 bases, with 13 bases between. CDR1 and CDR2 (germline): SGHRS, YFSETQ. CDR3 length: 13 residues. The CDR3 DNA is TGCGCCAGCAGCGTGGCTGGATTCGATGAGCAGTTCTTC. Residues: CASSVAGFDEQFF.

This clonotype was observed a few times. This chain's CDR3 is CASSSSGTGPGYTF. CDR3 sequence (DNA): TGTGCCAGCAGTTCCTCCGGGACAGGGCCCGGCTACACCTTC. This chain joins TRBV27 and TRBJ1-2; TRBD1 matches 9 bases. The CDR3 is made up of 14 amino acids. Germline CDR1 and CDR2: MNHEY and SMNVEV (reference sequence). The V and J ends lost 4 bases and 8 bases, in that order; junction bases with no gene match: 8.

CDR3: CSAEGAKNTGELFF. CDR3 in DNA: TGCAGTGCGGAGGGGGCCAAGAACACCGGGGAGCTGTTTTTT. The chain has TRBV20-1 and TRBJ2-2, with D perhaps TRBD1 (7 bases). The CDR3 length is 14 residues. V shed 6 bases and J shed 1 base, with 12 bases lying between them. Per germline, CDR1 DFQATT and CDR2 SNEGSKA (reference sequence).

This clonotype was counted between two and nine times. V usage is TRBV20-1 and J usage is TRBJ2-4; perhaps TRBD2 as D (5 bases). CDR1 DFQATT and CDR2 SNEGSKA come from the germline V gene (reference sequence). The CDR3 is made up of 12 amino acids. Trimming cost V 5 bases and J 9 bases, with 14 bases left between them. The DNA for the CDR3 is TGCAGTGCTCCCAGACTACAAGGCATTCAGTACTTC. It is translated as CSAPRLQGIQYF.

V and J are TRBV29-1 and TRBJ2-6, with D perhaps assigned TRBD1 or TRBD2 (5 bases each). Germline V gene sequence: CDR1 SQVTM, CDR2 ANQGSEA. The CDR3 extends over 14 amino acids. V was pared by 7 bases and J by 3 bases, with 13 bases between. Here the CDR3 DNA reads TGCAGCGCCGTCCGGGACCGTGGGGCCAACGTCCTGACTTTC. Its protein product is CSAVRDRGANVLTF.

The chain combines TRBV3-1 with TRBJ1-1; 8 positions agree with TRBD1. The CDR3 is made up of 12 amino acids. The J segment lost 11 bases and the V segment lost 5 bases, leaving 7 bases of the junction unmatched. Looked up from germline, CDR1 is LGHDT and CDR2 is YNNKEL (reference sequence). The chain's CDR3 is CASSATGDAAFF. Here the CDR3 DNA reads TGTGCCAGCAGCGCGACAGGGGATGCGGCTTTCTTT.